These 30 T cell receptor beta chains were sequenced from one sample in a study of siplizumab effects on memory and regulatory T cells. The mixed lymphocyte reaction cells were grown together in coculture at 37°C for roughly 6 days. Measured with immunoSEQ multiplex PCR; TCRdb has only the in-frame clones, and not every one. In the table there are 20,000 or so clones, about 45% of which are singletons. Antigens of these TCRs are unknown. The sequencing sample was made of CFSE-low (dividing) CD4+ T cells sorted from an allogeneic mixed lymphocyte reaction. These receptors were taken from a human donor in good health; the cells came from an allogeneic mixed lymphocyte reaction. Some clones in this sample may be carry-over from other donors' samples.

The table lists this clone with a few counts. The CDR3 loop is CASSHPGVTGYTF. In DNA form, the CDR3 reads TGTGCCAGCAGCCACCCAGGAGTTACTGGCTACACCTTC. The rearrangement uses TRBV6-1 and TRBJ1-2; D is uncertain. Trimming cost V 6 bases and J 7 bases, with 15 bases left between them. The germline V gene has CDR1 MNHNS and CDR2 SASEGT. The CDR3 length is 13 residues.

This clone was counted only a few times. This sequence joins TRBV11-2 and TRBJ2-7; the match to TRBD2 covers 10 bases. The CDR3 has 15 amino acids. V lost 2 bases to trimming and J lost 2 bases; unmatched junction nucleotides: 3. The germline V gene has CDR1 SGHAT and CDR2 FQNNGV. The CDR3 loop reads CASSLLAGGAYEQYF. In DNA form, the CDR3 reads TGTGCCAGCAGCTTATTAGCGGGAGGTGCCTACGAGCAGTACTTC.

This clone has a handful of counts. V and J are TRBV2 and TRBJ1-2; D unresolved. Trimming shortened V by 5 bases and J by 4 bases, and 11 bases separated the two germline ends. The CDR3 consists of 13 residues. Germline V gives CDR1 SNHLY, CDR2 FYNNEI. The CDR3 nucleotides read TGTGCCAGCAGTCTAGGGTGGGCCTATGGCTACACCTTC. Translated: CASSLGWAYGYTF.

V gene TRBV30 combines with J gene TRBJ2-7; no clear D. Germline-derived CDR1 and CDR2 are GTSNPN and SVGIG (reference sequence). This CDR3 has 13 residues. The V gene lost 2 bases and the J gene lost 2 bases, with 10 bases spanning the gap. CDR3 sequence (DNA): TGTGCCTGGAGTTATCCGCATACCTACGAGCAGTACTTC. Its protein is CAWSYPHTYEQYF. Complete variable domain (other parts from reference TRBV30 and TRBJ2-7): SQTIHQWPATLVQPVGSPLSLECTVEGTSNPNLYWYRQAAGRGLQLLFYSVGIGQISSEVPQNLSASRPQDRQFILSSKKLLLSDSGFYLCAWSYPHTYEQYFGPGTRLTVT.

The chain carries TRBV5-1 and TRBJ2-3; 14 bases agree with TRBD2. The V and J ends lost 1 base and 4 bases, in that order; junction bases with no gene match: 8. Germline V CDR1 and CDR2: SGHRS, YFSETQ. The CDR3 covers 18 residues. Here the CDR3 reads CASSLINSGLAGADTQYF. The CDR3 coding sequence is TGCGCCAGCAGCTTGATCAACTCGGGACTAGCGGGAGCAGATACGCAGTATTTT. Variable domain in full (rest from reference TRBV5-1 and TRBJ2-3): KAGVTQTPRYLIKTRGQQVTLSCSPISGHRSVSWYQQTPGQGLQFLFEYFSETQRNKGNFPGRFSGRQFSNSRSEMNVSTLELGDSALYLCASSLINSGLAGADTQYFGPGTRLTVL.

This clone was detected once. The V gene is TRBV5-4, the J gene TRBJ2-7; possible D gene TRBD2, 5 bases. CDR1 is SGHNT and CDR2 is YYREEE in the germline V gene (reference sequence). V was clipped by 5 bases and J by 0 bases, with 12 bases between them. The CDR3 runs to 14 residues. The CDR3 protein is CASSSAGSSYEQYF. As DNA, the CDR3 is TGTGCCAGCAGTAGCGCTGGGAGCTCCTACGAGCAGTACTTC.

The chain employs TRBV6-1 and TRBJ1-1; no firm D call. The CDR3 sequence is 12 residues long. With 5 bases removed from V and 1 base from J, the gap between germline ends came to 5 bases. CDR1 and CDR2 from the germline V gene are MNHNS and SASEGT. CDR3 DNA sequence: TGTGCCAGCAGTCCGGCGAACACTGAAGCTTTCTTT. Protein sequence: CASSPANTEAFF.

This clone was found a few times. This chain connects TRBV7-9 to TRBJ2-5; 9 bases are shared with TRBD1. Per germline, CDR1 SEHNR and CDR2 FQNEAQ (reference sequence). V was pared by 3 bases and J by 5 bases, with 7 bases of the junction left unmatched. The CDR3 is made up of 15 amino acids. The DNA for the CDR3 is TGTGCCAGCAGCTTGGGGACAGGGACCGGGGAGACCCAGTACTTC. Encoded protein: CASSLGTGTGETQYF.

The CDR3 region has the DNA TGTGCCAGCAGCTCCCATTGGGCAGGGGGAAGGGGCAATCAGCCCCAGCATTTT. Translation: CASSSHWAGGRGNQPQHF. The chain links TRBV7-8 to TRBJ1-5; the match to TRBD1 covers 7 bases. V shed 4 bases and J 2 bases; nucleotides not matched to a gene: 14. Germline V lookup: CDR1 SGHVS, CDR2 FQNEAQ. This CDR3 region has 18 residues.

Only a few counts were recorded for this clone. The V call is TRBV5-6, the J call TRBJ1-5; D is perhaps TRBD1 (5 bases). Trimming took 4 bases from V and 5 from J, leaving 10 bases between them. The CDR3 is 13 amino acids. The V gene's germline CDR1 is SGHDT and CDR2 YYEEEE. In DNA form, the CDR3 reads TGTGCCAGCAGCAGGGGATTGTATCAGCCCCAGCATTTT. Its protein is CASSRGLYQPQHF.

CDR3 coding DNA: TGTGCCAGCAGTGCCCGGGTTCTCGAAAAACTGTTTTTT. It specifies CASSARVLEKLFF. This chain links TRBV6-1 with TRBJ1-4; no definite D call. Germline V gene sequence: CDR1 MNHNS, CDR2 SASEGT. The CDR3 length is 13 residues. V lost 4 bases and J lost 8, with 11 bases in between.

In its sample, this clone was seen a few times. V is TRBV4-1 and J is TRBJ1-2; no definite D call. Trimming took 0 bases from V and 8 from J, leaving 13 bases between them. The length of the CDR3 is 14 residues. Germline CDR1 reads MGHRA; CDR2 reads YSYEKL. CDR3 DNA: TGCGCCAGCAGCCAAGATCTTGGGGTAGGGGGCTACACCTTC. This codes for CASSQDLGVGGYTF.

This clone has just a few counts. V and J are TRBV30 and TRBJ2-7; possible D gene TRBD1, 5 bases. This CDR3 has 11 amino acids. V was shortened by 4 bases and J by 5 bases, with 9 bases between the two germline ends. Germline V gene data show CDR1 as GTSNPN and CDR2 as SVGIG (reference sequence). This CDR3 reads CAWTGWDEQYF. The CDR3 nucleotides read TGTGCCTGGACAGGGTGGGACGAGCAGTACTTC.

In this sample, this clone is medium-sized. This chain connects TRBV10-2 to TRBJ1-1; TRBD1 aligns across 9 bases. Germline trimming cut 6 bases from V and 5 bases from J; bases unmatched to any gene: 10. Germline lookup yields CDR1 WSHSY and CDR2 SAAADI. The CDR3 extends over 15 amino acids. The CDR3, as DNA: TGCGCCAGCAGACCCCCGGACAGGGGTGGAACTGAAGCTTTCTTT. It codes for CASRPPDRGGTEAFF.

This chain links TRBV9 with TRBJ1-1; D remains ambiguous. Germline V gene lookup returns CDR1 SGDLS and CDR2 YYNGEE. The CDR3 totals 16 residues. The V end was cut by 0 bases, the J end by 4 bases, with 16 bases between. The CDR3 DNA reads TGTGCCAGCAGCGTAGGAGTAAGTCGGGGTCCCACTGAAGCTTTCTTT. Encoded protein: CASSVGVSRGPTEAFF.

The chain joins TRBV6-1 to TRBJ2-7; D unresolved. Trimming took 6 bases from V and 5 from J, leaving 17 bases between them. The CDR3 sequence is 14 residues long. Per germline, CDR1 MNHNS and CDR2 SASEGT. Written as DNA, the CDR3 is TGTGCCAGCAGACGAGGTCGGCTATCCCACGAGCAGTACTTC. This sequence encodes CASRRGRLSHEQYF.

This chain joins TRBV7-2 and TRBJ1-4; maybe TRBD1 (5 bases). The CDR3 is 14 amino acids. The V and J ends lost 3 bases and 1 base respectively, with 6 bases between them. Germline lookup yields CDR1 SGHTA and CDR2 FQGNSA. CDR3 sequence (DNA): TGTGCCAGCAGCTTTCAGGGAACTAATGAAAAACTGTTTTTT. This translates into CASSFQGTNEKLFF.

The chain links TRBV11-2 to TRBJ1-4; D remains ambiguous. Per germline, CDR1 SGHAT and CDR2 FQNNGV. V gave up 6 bases and J gave up 3 bases, with 5 bases separating them. The CDR3 contains 12 residues. The CDR3 spells CASRGPNEKLFF. CDR3 bases: TGTGCCAGCAGAGGGCCTAATGAAAAACTGTTTTTT.

This clone is medium-sized (0.01 to 0.1%) within its sample. This chain links TRBV9 with TRBJ1-1; no firm D call. CDR3 length: 12 residues. With 5 bases removed from V and 1 base from J, the gap between germline ends came to 6 bases. Germline V gives CDR1 SGDLS, CDR2 YYNGEE. CDR3 protein: CASSQRNTEAFF. The CDR3 DNA reads as TGTGCCAGCAGTCAGCGGAACACTGAAGCTTTCTTT.

This clone has only a few counts. The chain has TRBV16 and TRBJ1-3; no definite D call. CDR3 length: 15 residues. The germline V gene encodes CDR1 KGHSY and CDR2 FQNENV. V was clipped by 4 bases and J by 2 bases, with 12 bases between them. CDR3 in amino acids: CASSPSSLPGNTIYF. Here the CDR3 DNA reads TGTGCCAGCAGCCCCTCCTCCCTCCCTGGAAACACCATATATTTT.

This clone appeared many times. This rearrangement joins TRBV5-1 to TRBJ1-6, with 7 bases aligning to TRBD1. The germline gives CDR1 SGHRS, CDR2 YFSETQ. The CDR3 runs to 15 residues. J lost 5 bases, V lost 4 bases, and 6 bases had no gene match. CDR3 coding DNA: TGCGCCAGCAGCAGAGGGGGCTTCGATAATTCACCCCTCCACTTT. Encoded protein: CASSRGGFDNSPLHF.

The J gene is TRBJ2-5, the V gene TRBV18; unclear D gene. The CDR3 has 13 amino acids. V gave up 6 bases and J gave up 5 bases, with 13 bases separating them. Looked up from germline, CDR1 is KGHSH and CDR2 is LQKENI. The CDR3 DNA reads TGTGCCAGCTCGCCGGATCTTAGGGAGACCCAGTACTTC. This translates into CASSPDLRETQYF.

The chain joins TRBV28 to TRBJ1-2, with D possibly TRBD1 on 5 matching bases. Looked up from germline, CDR1 is MDHEN and CDR2 is SYDVKM. The CDR3 has 15 amino acids. V lost 5 bases to trimming and J lost 3 bases, with 16 bases between them. CDR3 DNA: TGTGCCAGCAGTCGTTCTAGTGGGGGTTACTATGGCTACACCTTC. Amino acid sequence: CASSRSSGGYYGYTF.

The CDR3 DNA sequence: TGTGCCAGCAGTTTGACGGGAGCCTACGAGCAGTACTTC. Protein: CASSLTGAYEQYF. V and J are TRBV6-1 and TRBJ2-7, with D possibly TRBD2 on 6 matching bases. This CDR3 comprises 13 residues. V was pared by 5 bases and J by 2 bases, with 10 bases between. Looked up from germline, CDR1 is MNHNS and CDR2 is SASEGT.

The V call is TRBV7-2, the J call TRBJ1-5; D is undetermined. The germline V gene encodes CDR1 SGHTA and CDR2 FQGNSA. With 2 bases removed from V and 2 bases from J, the gap between germline ends came to 10 bases. The CDR3 sequence is 15 residues long. The CDR3 DNA is TGTGCCAGCAGCTTACAGGCCTTAGGCAATCAGCCCCAGCATTTT. It yields the protein CASSLQALGNQPQHF. Supplemented by reference TRBV7-2 and TRBJ1-5, the full variable domain reads GAGVSQSPSNKVTEKGKDVELRCDPISGHTALYWYRQSLGQGLEFLIYFQGNSAPDKSGLPSDRFSAERTGGSVSTLTIQRTQQEDSAVYLCASSLQALGNQPQHFGDGTRLSIL.

The chain recombines TRBV18 with TRBJ1-2; TRBD1 is a possible D gene (5 bases). There are 15 residues in the CDR3. CDR1 and CDR2 from the germline V gene are KGHSH and LQKENI. V was cut by 2 bases and J by 7 bases, with 17 bases left in between. The CDR3, as DNA: TGTGCCAGCTCACCAATTGAGACAGCCGCTTCTGGCTACACCTTC. The encoded protein is CASSPIETAASGYTF.

This clone is deemed medium-sized (0.01 to 0.1%). The rearrangement joins TRBV4-1 to TRBJ2-1; possible D gene TRBD2, 5 bases. Trimming pared 0 bases from V and 3 bases from J, leaving 15 bases between. Per germline, CDR1 MGHRA and CDR2 YSYEKL. The length of the CDR3 is 17 residues. The CDR3 DNA reads as TGCGCCAGCAGCCAAGACACCCCGGGATCCCACTACAATGAGCAGTTCTTC. This encodes CASSQDTPGSHYNEQFF.

The chain couples TRBV11-2 to TRBJ2-5; D is ambiguous. The CDR3 has 17 residues. CDR1 and CDR2 (germline): SGHAT, FQNNGV. Trimming left V 3 bases short and J 4 bases short, with 21 bases between. CDR3 loop: CASSFLGLGVLSETQYF. The CDR3 DNA follows: TGTGCCAGCAGCTTCCTGGGCTTGGGCGTATTATCAGAGACCCAGTACTTC.

V is TRBV5-4 and J is TRBJ1-4; D may be TRBD1 (6 bases). Trimming cost V 0 bases and J 3 bases, with 12 bases left between them. The CDR3 runs 16 residues. The germline V gene has CDR1 SGHNT and CDR2 YYREEE (reference sequence). CDR3 DNA: TGTGCCAGCAGCTTGGCCCCCAGGACAGCTAATGAAAAACTGTTTTTT. This translates into CASSLAPRTANEKLFF.

The CDR3, as DNA: TGTGCCAGCAGCCTTTACTCGACAGTGGCCAATGAGCAGTTCTTC. As protein: CASSLYSTVANEQFF. V usage is TRBV6-5 and J usage is TRBJ2-1, with D possibly TRBD1 on 5 matching bases. Trimming cost V 6 bases and J 6 bases, with 18 bases left between them. The germline CDR1 and CDR2 sequences are MNHEY and SVGAGI. The CDR3 covers 15 residues.